This paragraph covers one T cell receptor (beta chain) sequence. Its target is not known. J was trimmed by 3 bases and V by 0 bases; bases with no gene match: 9. From germline, CDR1 is SGHRS and CDR2 YFSETQ. This CDR3 has 17 amino acids. The data are from a study of T cells in Graves' hyperthyroidism and ophthalmopathy. The study, taken as a whole, reports: Ophthalmopathy, as predicted by the model, came a median approximately 5.9 months after the prediction. Through a model of 13 V-J features, ophthalmopathy was separated from stable hyperthyroidism.

Each diagnosis was grounded in clinical symptoms, serum thyroxine and TRAb, thyroid ultrasound, and orbital computed tomography. Researchers amplified the TCR beta CDR3 regions from RNA transcripts. An initial round of RT-PCR targeting the TCR CDR3 relied on the HTBI primer set. TCRdb re-called the multiplex PCR reads through MiXCR, storing one row per CDR3 protein. The repertoire includes around 430,000 distinct CDR3 sequences, 15% of them detected once, and over 25% sits in the top ten. The TCR was taken from a woman younger than 45 with Graves' hyperthyroidism. The sample taken for sequencing was blood. The chain has TRBV5-1 and TRBJ2-7; 10 positions agree with TRBD2. The CDR3 protein is CASSLGPPGLASYEQYF. DNA of the CDR3: TGCGCCAGCAGCTTGGGTCCCCCGGGACTAGCGAGCTACGAGCAGTACTTC. Full variable domain (remainder filled in from reference TRBV5-1 and TRBJ2-7): KAGVTQTPRYLIKTRGQQVTLSCSPISGHRSVSWYQQTPGQGLQFLFEYFSETQRNKGNFPGRFSGRQFSNSRSEMNVSTLELGDSALYLCASSLGPPGLASYEQYFGPGTRLTVT.